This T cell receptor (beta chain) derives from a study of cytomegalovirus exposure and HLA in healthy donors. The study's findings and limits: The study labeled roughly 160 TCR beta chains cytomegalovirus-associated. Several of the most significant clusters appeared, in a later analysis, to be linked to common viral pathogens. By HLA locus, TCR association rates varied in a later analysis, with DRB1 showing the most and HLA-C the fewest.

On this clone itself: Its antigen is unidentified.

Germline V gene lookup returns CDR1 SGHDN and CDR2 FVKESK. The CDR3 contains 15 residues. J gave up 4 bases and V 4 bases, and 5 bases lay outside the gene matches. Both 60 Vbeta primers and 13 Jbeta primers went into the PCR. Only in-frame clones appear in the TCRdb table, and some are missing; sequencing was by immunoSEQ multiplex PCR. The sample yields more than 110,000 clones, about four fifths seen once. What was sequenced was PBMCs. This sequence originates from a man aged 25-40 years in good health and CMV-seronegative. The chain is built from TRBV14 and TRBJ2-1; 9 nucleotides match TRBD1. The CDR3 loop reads CASSLQGAGYNEQFF. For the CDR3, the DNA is TGTGCCAGCAGCCTACAGGGGGCGGGATACAATGAGCAGTTCTTC.